This T cell receptor (beta chain) was recovered during a study of cytomegalovirus exposure and HLA in healthy donors. Study details: Among the approximately 370 donors who were genotyped, about 80% fell in the genetic ancestry cluster that is associated with self-reported Caucasian donors. Study-wide results and caveats: The productive fraction for most TCR beta V segments was about 90% or about 30% in an earlier analysis. What TCR beta sequences reportedly achieved was accurate prediction of HLA-A and HLA-B alleles in most subjects.

The CDR3 consists of 16 residues. The trim removed 3 bases at V and 6 bases at J, leaving 7 bases unmatched. Per the germline V gene, CDR1 is SGHNT and CDR2 is YYREEE (reference sequence). PCR employed 60 Vbeta and 13 Jbeta primers. This table comes from immunoSEQ multiplex PCR, and its TCRdb copy is limited to in-frame clones, with some not included. Among approximately 120,000 clones, around 78% were seen once, and the ten largest hold approximately 4.3%. Comments on this clone: No antigen is known for it.

The sample taken for sequencing was PBMCs. The V gene is TRBV5-4, the J gene TRBJ2-2; 11 bases are a match to TRBD1. This TCR was sampled from a man aged 60 to 69 in good health and CMV-seropositive. CDR3: CASSSTGTGGPGELFF. For the CDR3, the DNA is TGTGCCAGCAGCTCGACCGGGACAGGGGGTCCCGGGGAGCTGTTTTTT.